The 5 T cell receptor beta chains in this list originate from one sample, sequenced in a study of T cell changes during pregnancy in multiple sclerosis. Produced via immunoSEQ multiplex PCR; TCRdb's table is partial and in-frame only. The sample has around 71,000 clones; under 95% are singletons. The sequenced sample was peripheral blood, obtained after pregnancy. All receptors come from a female donor with multiple sclerosis, enrolled in a pregnancy study.

The chain combines TRBV5-4 with TRBJ2-3, with TRBD2 identical over 8 bases. J gave up 4 bases and V 4 bases, and 5 bases lay outside the gene matches. The CDR3 runs to 14 residues. The germline CDR1 and CDR2 sequences are SGHNT and YYREEE (reference sequence). The CDR3 DNA sequence: TGTGCCAGCAGCCCCCAACTAGCGGCAGATACGCAGTATTTT. Translated, it gives CASSPQLAADTQYF.

V usage is TRBV10-1 and J usage is TRBJ2-3; 11 positions agree with TRBD2. V shed 5 bases, J shed 2 bases, and the junction held 6 bases outside the gene matches. CDR1 is WNHNN and CDR2 is SYGVQD in the germline V gene (reference sequence). The CDR3 covers 16 residues. CDR3 region: CASSPQLAGDTDTQYF. The CDR3 DNA reads as TGCGCCAGCAGTCCTCAACTAGCGGGAGACACAGATACGCAGTATTTT.

This clone was counted a few times. The V call is TRBV5-4, the J call TRBJ2-1, with 7 nucleotides matching TRBD2. J lost 5 bases, V lost 0 bases, and 8 bases had no gene match. Germline loops: CDR1 SGHNT, CDR2 YYREEE (reference sequence). The CDR3 contains 16 residues. This CDR3 is CASSLDSGRADNEQFF. In nucleotides, the CDR3 is TGTGCCAGCAGCTTGGATTCGGGGAGGGCCGACAATGAGCAGTTCTTC.

The gene calls are TRBV5-4 and TRBJ2-5, with 15 bases lining up with TRBD2. Germline V gene sequence: CDR1 SGHNT, CDR2 YYREEE (reference sequence). V shed 2 bases and J 6 bases; nucleotides not matched to a gene: 5. CDR3 size: 16 residues. The CDR3 loop is CASSFGLAGGMKTQYF. The CDR3 DNA sequence: TGTGCCAGCAGCTTCGGACTAGCGGGAGGGATGAAGACCCAGTACTTC.

The chain recombines TRBV7-2 with TRBJ2-2; TRBD2 matches 7 bases. Per the germline V gene, CDR1 is SGHTA and CDR2 is FQGNSA. V dropped 8 bases and J dropped 6; count of bases not matched to a gene: 6. CDR3 length: 13 amino acids. As DNA, the CDR3 is TGTGCCAGCGCGGGAGCACCGCCCGGGGAGCTGTTTTTT. Its translation is CASAGAPPGELFF.